This T cell receptor beta chain was captured by sequencing in a study of technical replicates of blood from a handful of donors. Trimming stripped 4 bases from V and 4 bases from J, with 11 bases between. The CDR3 has 14 residues. Germline assignment: CDR1 MGHDK and CDR2 SYGVNS. Generated by immunoSEQ multiplex PCR, the TCRdb table keeps only in-frame clones and is missing some. The data contain roughly 66,000 clones, 75% to 90% of them seen just once; the ten biggest clones take up 5.1%. V is TRBV25-1 and J is TRBJ1-5; D unresolved. The source is a human donor in good health. Some clones in this sample may be carry-over from other donors' samples. Specimen: PBMCs. The CDR3 loop is CASSAGMFNQPQHF. The CDR3 DNA reads TGTGCCAGCAGTGCGGGGATGTTTAATCAGCCCCAGCATTTT.